Each of the 4 T cell receptor beta chains below was sequenced from the same sample in a study of breast tumors, draining lymph nodes, adjacent tissues. TCRdb recomputed calls from the multiplex PCR reads with MiXCR, one row per CDR3 protein. Among about 180,000 distinct CDR3 sequences listed, approximately 33% were seen once. Axillary draining lymph nodes of breast cancer patients supplied the node samples. Sequences were obtained from axillary lymph node tissue. These receptors were taken from a female donor with breast cancer. Some clones in this sample may be carry-over from other donors' samples.

This clonotype was observed at least ten times. The V call is TRBV4-1, the J call TRBJ2-7, with a weak D call TRBD1 (6 bases). CDR1 and CDR2 (germline): MGHRA, YSYEKL. The CDR3 runs to 14 residues. V lost 0 bases, J lost 7 bases, and 13 bases lay in between. The CDR3 sequence: CASSQDKTGWEQYF. Written as DNA, the CDR3 is TGCGCCAGCAGCCAAGATAAAACAGGGTGGGAGCAGTACTTC.

Of note for this clonotype: A much larger clone differs by one base, so this may be a read error. The rearrangement joins TRBV12-3 or TRBV12-4 to TRBJ2-1; 7 bases agree with TRBD1. This CDR3 is 15 amino acids long. CDR3 region: CASSLVGGNYNEQSF. CDR3 bases: TGTGCCAGCAGTTTAGTAGGGGGCAACTACAATGAGCAGTCCTTC.

This clonotype qualifies as medium-sized. The chain combines TRBV12-3 or TRBV12-4 with TRBJ2-7; 9 bases match TRBD2. There are 13 residues in the CDR3. Trimming removed 5 bases from V and 4 bases from J; junction bases left unmatched: 3. In DNA, the CDR3 is TGTGCCAGCAGTACGGGACTAGCTTACGAGCAGTACTTC. It codes for CASSTGLAYEQYF.

The rearrangement links TRBV20-1 to TRBJ2-1; 9 positions agree with TRBD2. The germline V gene encodes CDR1 DFQATT and CDR2 SNEGSKA (reference sequence). The CDR3 length is 18 residues. Trimming took 6 bases from V and 3 from J; bases not matched to a gene: 18. The CDR3 sequence: CSADSGASGAARYNEQFF. The CDR3 DNA reads as TGCAGTGCGGATTCCGGGGCTAGCGGGGCGGCCCGCTACAATGAGCAGTTCTTC.